These T cell receptor beta chains were read from a single sample in a study of blood T cell repertoires in COVID-19. Repertoires were generated with immunoSEQ multiplex PCR, while TCRdb's copy carries only in-frame clones and drops some. The data hold fewer than 50,000 clones, with around 85% observed a single time. The specimen sequenced was peripheral blood. These receptors came from a woman aged 80 or over with acute or convalescent COVID-19. Both conserved end residues are part of each CDR3. The D gene is left open where the match is weak. Size is stated for part of the rows, as once, few or many counts, or as a class when the clone is expanded.

>-|few|TRBJ2-3|TRBV7-9
TGTGCCAGCAGCTCATCCGGACATATTGATACGCAGTATTTT
CASSSSGHIDTQYF
>-|-|TRBJ1-1|TRBV6-1
TGTGCCAGCAGTGAAGCGCGCAGGGACACTGAAGCTTTCTTT
CASSEARRDTEAFF
>TRBD1|once|TRBJ2-3|TRBV4-1
TGCGCCAGCAGCCAAGAAAAGGTCGCAGGGGGAGCAGATACGCAGTATTTT
CASSQEKVAGGADTQYF
>TRBD2|once|TRBJ2-7|TRBV6-5
TGTGCCAGTCGGACCGGCGGGAGAGGCGACGAGCAGTACTTC
CASRTGGRGDEQYF
>-|-|TRBJ2-2|TRBV15
TGTGCCACCAGCAGAGATCCGGGGAACACCGGGGAGCTGTTTTTT
CATSRDPGNTGELFF
>-|-|TRBJ1-6|TRBV6-5
TGTGCCAGCTCACAAAGGGAGGATAATTCACCCCTCCACTTT
CASSQREDNSPLHF
>-|-|TRBJ1-2|TRBV12-5
TGTGCTAGTGGTTTGGGCAGTAACTATGGCTACACCTTC
CASGLGSNYGYTF
>-|-|TRBJ2-7|TRBV7-2
TGTGCCAGCAGCCGCGGACAGAGCTCCTACGAGCAGTACTTC
CASSRGQSSYEQYF
>TRBD2|-|TRBJ2-3|TRBV29-1
TGCAGCGTCGGACTAGCGGGGGGAGATGTTGATACGCAGTATTTT
CSVGLAGGDVDTQYF
>TRBD1|-|TRBJ1-1|TRBV28
TGTGCCAGCAGCCGAATACAGGGGTACACTGAAGCTTTCTTT
CASSRIQGYTEAFF
>-|-|TRBJ2-7|TRBV28
TGTGCCAGCAGTACGGCCTACGAGCAGTACTTC
CASSTAYEQYF
>TRBD1|-|TRBJ1-1|TRBV18
TGTGCCAGCTCATCTACACAGGGGGCTAGGATAGCTTTCTTT
CASSSTQGARIAFF
>-|once|TRBJ2-3|TRBV11-2
TGTGCCAGCAGCAGCGACGGGGGAACGCAGTATTTT
CASSSDGGTQYF
>-|-|TRBJ2-2|TRBV24-1
TGTGCCACCAGTGATTCTGCGGCGGGAACGAACACCGGGGAGCTGTTTTTT
CATSDSAAGTNTGELFF
>-|-|TRBJ2-1|TRBV6-5
TGTGCCAGCAGTTACTCGCGGTTTAGCTCCTACAATGAGCAGTTCTTC
CASSYSRFSSYNEQFF
>-|-|TRBJ1-1|TRBV19
TGTGCCAGTGTAGGCAGGGTGGCAACCTCGAACACTGAAGCTTTCTTT
CASVGRVATSNTEAFF
>TRBD2|-|TRBJ2-1|TRBV19
TGTGCCACCACGTATGGGGGGGGTCTCTCCTACAATGAGCAGTTCTTC
CATTYGGGLSYNEQFF
>-|-|TRBJ1-2|TRBV2
TGTGCCAGCAGTACACACGGGGAATATGGCTACACCTTC
CASSTHGEYGYTF
>TRBD2|-|TRBJ2-7|TRBV7-2
TGTGCCAGCAGCTTAGTTCGGGAGGGCCCCTACGAGCAGTACTTC
CASSLVREGPYEQYF
>TRBD2|-|TRBJ2-1|TRBV7-2
TGTGCCAGCAGACGGACCCGGAGCGGGGATGAGCAGTTCTTC
CASRRTRSGDEQFF
>TRBD1|few|TRBJ1-5|TRBV19
TGTGCCAGTAGTAAGACCGGGACAGGGGCGGGACAGCCCCAGCATTTT
CASSKTGTGAGQPQHF
>-|few|TRBJ1-2|TRBV12-3/TRBV12-4
TGTGCCAGCAGCCAACTCGATAAGTATGGCTACACCTTC
CASSQLDKYGYTF
>TRBD2|-|TRBJ2-3|TRBV9
TGTGCCAGCAGCGCCACTAGCGGGGCTCCAGATACGCAGTATTTT
CASSATSGAPDTQYF
>TRBD1|-|TRBJ2-5|TRBV28
TGTGCCAGCAGTTCCCCAAACCCCGGACAGGGGTTTGGAGAGACCCAGTACTTC
CASSSPNPGQGFGETQYF
>TRBD1|-|TRBJ1-1|TRBV10-3
TGTGCCATCGGAACAGGGGCTCTTGTCACTGAAGCTTTCTTT
CAIGTGALVTEAFF
>-|few|TRBJ1-5|TRBV7-8
TGTGCCAGCAGCTTATCGGGGGGGCAGCCCCAGCATTTT
CASSLSGGQPQHF
>TRBD1|-|TRBJ1-2|TRBV7-9
TGTGCCAGCAGCTCGCCGGGACAGGGAAACTATGGCTACACCTTC
CASSSPGQGNYGYTF
>TRBD2|-|TRBJ2-2|TRBV7-2
TGTGCCAGCAGACAACTAGCGACGAGCGGGGCCGGGGAGCTGTTTTTT
CASRQLATSGAGELFF
>-|-|TRBJ2-1|TRBV6-5
TGTGCCAGCAGTAAGACAGGTTATCAAGGCAATGAGCAGTTCTTC
CASSKTGYQGNEQFF
>-|-|TRBJ2-1|TRBV2
TGTGCCAGCAGTGTGGGAGGAGCGTCCTACAATGAGCAGTTCTTC
CASSVGGASYNEQFF
>TRBD1|-|TRBJ2-5|TRBV6-6
TGTGCCAGCAGTGAGGGGGCCAGGACCCAGTACTTC
CASSEGARTQYF
>-|-|TRBJ2-3|TRBV10-3
TGTGCCATCAGCGATCGACTAGTTTCGACGTATACGCAGTATTTT
CAISDRLVSTYTQYF
>-|-|TRBJ1-6|TRBV6-6
TGTGCCAGCAGTTACCCAGAAGAGGGCTCACCCCTCCACTTT
CASSYPEEGSPLHF
>-|-|TRBJ2-7|TRBV14
TGTGCCAGCAGCCCTTCTTTCGGGGGAACCTACGAGCAGTACTTC
CASSPSFGGTYEQYF
>TRBD2|-|TRBJ2-7|TRBV7-9
TGTGCCAGCAGTCGCCGGGACTACTCCTACGAGCAGTACTTC
CASSRRDYSYEQYF
>TRBD2|-|TRBJ2-7|TRBV19
TGTGCCAGTAGTATAGAGGCCAGGACTAGCGCCTCCTACGAGCAGTACTTC
CASSIEARTSASYEQYF
>-|few|TRBJ1-3|TRBV3-1/TRBV3-2
TGTGCCAGCAGCCACTCCGCCCAGGGGCACTCTGGAAACACCATATATTTT
CASSHSAQGHSGNTIYF
>-|-|TRBJ1-4|TRBV30
TGTGCCTGGAGTTGGGGGGGTGAAAAACTGTTTTTT
CAWSWGGEKLFF
>-|-|TRBJ2-7|TRBV19
TGTGCCAGTAGGGAGCCCAGAGGAGCCGAGCAGTACTTC
CASREPRGAEQYF
>-|-|TRBJ1-6|TRBV7-9
TGTGCGAGCAGAATGGGGGGTTTCTCACCCCTCCACTTT
CASRMGGFSPLHF
>TRBD1|-|TRBJ1-1|TRBV19
TGTGCCAGTAGTATCACAGGGGGAGCGGCAAGGGGTTTT
CASSITGGAARGF
>TRBD2|once|TRBJ2-7|TRBV28
TGTGCCAGCAGTTTTCTAGCGGTTACACCCTACGAGCAGTACTTC
CASSFLAVTPYEQYF
>-|-|TRBJ2-2|TRBV5-1
TGCGCCAGCAGCATAGGACAAATGAACACCGGGGAGCTGTTTTTT
CASSIGQMNTGELFF
>-|few|TRBJ1-2|TRBV6-5
TGTGCCAGCAGCACCCCAGAAGAAAACGGCTACACCTTC
CASSTPEENGYTF
>TRBD1|once|TRBJ2-2|TRBV15
TGTGCCACCAGCAGCGGGGGACAGGGGAACACCGGGGAGCTGTTTTTT
CATSSGGQGNTGELFF
>TRBD2|-|TRBJ2-7|TRBV11-2
TGTGCCAGCAGCTTAGGGCCCCTAGCGGGAGCGAACTCCTACGAGCAGTACTTC
CASSLGPLAGANSYEQYF
>-|once|TRBJ1-1|TRBV19
TGTGCCAGTAGTAAGGAAACGGAGGGGCTTTGGAACACTGAAGCTTTCTTT
CASSKETEGLWNTEAFF
>TRBD1|-|TRBJ1-5|TRBV6-5
TGTGCCAGCAGTTACGACAGGGGCAATCAGCCCCAGCATTTT
CASSYDRGNQPQHF
>-|-|TRBJ1-3|TRBV14
TGTGCCAGCAGCCCAACGGCAGGGTCAGGAAACACCATATATTTT
CASSPTAGSGNTIYF
>-|-|TRBJ2-5|TRBV12-3/TRBV12-4
TGTGCCAGCAGTTTCAACAGTGGGCAGACCCAGTACTTC
CASSFNSGQTQYF
>-|-|TRBJ1-5|TRBV19
TGTGCCAGTAGTCCCTACGGGAGAGATCAGCCCCAGCATTTT
CASSPYGRDQPQHF
>TRBD2|-|TRBJ2-3|TRBV7-6
TGTGCCAGCAGCTTGACGACCCGACTAGCGGGAACAATCACAGATACGCAGTATTTT
CASSLTTRLAGTITDTQYF
>TRBD2|-|TRBJ2-7|TRBV19
TGTGCCAGTAGTGCGAGACTAGCGGGAGCCTACGAGCAGTACTTC
CASSARLAGAYEQYF
>TRBD1|-|TRBJ1-6|TRBV7-2
TGTGCCAGCAGCCTACAGGGGGGGGTGGATTCACCCCTCCACTTT
CASSLQGGVDSPLHF
>TRBD1|-|TRBJ1-1|TRBV10-1
TGCGCCAGCAGCTTGACAGGGGGCAACACTGAAGCTTTCTTT
CASSLTGGNTEAFF